The entry below describes one T cell receptor beta chain. The antigen is unknown. TCRdb processed the reads anew with MiXCR; each CDR3 protein has one entry. Here the sample spans 200,000 to 250,000 distinct CDR3 sequences, less than 50% being singletons. The CDR3 consists of 15 residues. V shed 2 bases and J 2 bases; nucleotides not matched to a gene: 5. The germline CDR1 and CDR2 sequences are SGHTA and FQGTGA. The data belong to a study of T cell repertoires in cytomegalovirus infection. Study details: CMV infection plus the matching HLA type was flagged by public TCR beta signatures.

The chain uses TRBV7-3 and TRBJ2-7; 8 nucleotides align to TRBD2. The clonotype was recovered from a human donor in good health (CMV status not recorded). Some clones in this sample may be carry-over from other donors' samples. The specimen comprised CD8+ T cells from cultured PBMCs, sampled from culture after CMV antigen stimulation. The CDR3 coding sequence is TGTGCCAGCAGCTTATTAGCGGGGATCACCTACGAGCAGTACTTC. Translated, it gives CASSLLAGITYEQYF.